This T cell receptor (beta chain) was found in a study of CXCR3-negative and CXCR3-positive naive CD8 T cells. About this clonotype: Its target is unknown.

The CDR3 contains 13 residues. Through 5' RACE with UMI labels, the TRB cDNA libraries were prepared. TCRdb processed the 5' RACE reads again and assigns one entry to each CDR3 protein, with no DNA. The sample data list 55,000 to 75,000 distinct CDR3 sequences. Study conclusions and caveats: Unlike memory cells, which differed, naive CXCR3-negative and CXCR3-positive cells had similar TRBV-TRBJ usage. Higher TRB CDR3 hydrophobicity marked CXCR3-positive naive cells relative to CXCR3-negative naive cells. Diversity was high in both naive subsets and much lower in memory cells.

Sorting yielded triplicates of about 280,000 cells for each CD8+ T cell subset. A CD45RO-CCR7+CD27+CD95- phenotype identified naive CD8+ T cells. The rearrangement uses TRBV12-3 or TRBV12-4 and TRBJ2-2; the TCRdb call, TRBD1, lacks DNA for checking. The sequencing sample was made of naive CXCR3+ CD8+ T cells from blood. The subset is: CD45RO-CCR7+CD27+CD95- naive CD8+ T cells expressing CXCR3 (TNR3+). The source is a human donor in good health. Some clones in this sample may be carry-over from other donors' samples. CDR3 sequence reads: CASSPGGFGELFF.